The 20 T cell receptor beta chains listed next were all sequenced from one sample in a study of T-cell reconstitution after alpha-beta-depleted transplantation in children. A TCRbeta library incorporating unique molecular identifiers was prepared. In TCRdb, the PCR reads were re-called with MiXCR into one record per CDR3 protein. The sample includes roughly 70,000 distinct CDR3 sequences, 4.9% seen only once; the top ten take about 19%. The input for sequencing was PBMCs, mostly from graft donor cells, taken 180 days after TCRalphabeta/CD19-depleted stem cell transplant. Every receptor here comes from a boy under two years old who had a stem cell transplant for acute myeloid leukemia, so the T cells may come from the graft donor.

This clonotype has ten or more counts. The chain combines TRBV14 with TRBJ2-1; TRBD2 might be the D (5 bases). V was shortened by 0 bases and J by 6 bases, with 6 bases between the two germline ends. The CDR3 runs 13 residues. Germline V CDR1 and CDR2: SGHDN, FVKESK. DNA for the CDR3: TGTGCCAGCAGCCAAGATCGGGGCAATGAGCAGTTCTTC. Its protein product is CASSQDRGNEQFF.

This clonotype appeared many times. CDR3 sequence (DNA): TGTGCCAGCAGTTTTCGGACAGGGGCTGATAGCAATCAGCCCCAGCATTTT. It is translated as CASSFRTGADSNQPQHF. The chain has TRBV12-3 or TRBV12-4 and TRBJ1-5; 9 bases map to TRBD1. There are 17 residues in the CDR3. After removal of 3 bases from V and 0 bases from J, the junction contained 6 bases not matched to a gene.

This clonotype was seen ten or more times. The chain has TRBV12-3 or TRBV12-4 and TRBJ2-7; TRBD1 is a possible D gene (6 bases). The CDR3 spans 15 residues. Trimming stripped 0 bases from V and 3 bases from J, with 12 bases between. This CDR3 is CASSLAGDTVYEQYF. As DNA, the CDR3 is TGTGCCAGCAGTTTAGCCGGGGACACAGTCTACGAGCAGTACTTC.

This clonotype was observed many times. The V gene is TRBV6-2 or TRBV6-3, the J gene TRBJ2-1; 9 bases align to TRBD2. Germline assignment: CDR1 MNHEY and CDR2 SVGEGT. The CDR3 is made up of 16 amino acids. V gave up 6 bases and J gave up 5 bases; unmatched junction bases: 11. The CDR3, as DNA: TGTGCCAGCAGGCGGGGGGGCCGAATATTGAACAATGAGCAGTTCTTC. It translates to CASRRGGRILNNEQFF.

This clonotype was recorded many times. DNA for the CDR3: TGTGCCATCAGTGATGGAGAGACCCAGTACTTC. It yields the protein CAISDGETQYF. J is TRBJ2-5 and V is TRBV10-3; D call uncertain. V was cut by 3 bases and J by 4 bases, with 3 bases left in between. CDR3 length: 11 residues. The germline CDR1 and CDR2 sequences are ENHRY and SYGVKD.

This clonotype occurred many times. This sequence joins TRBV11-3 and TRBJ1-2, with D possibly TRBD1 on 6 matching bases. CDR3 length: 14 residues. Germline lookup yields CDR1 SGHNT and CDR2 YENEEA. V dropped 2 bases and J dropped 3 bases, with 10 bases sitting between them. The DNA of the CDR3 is TGTGCCAGCAGCTTATCCCAGGGGCACTATGGCTACACCTTC. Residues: CASSLSQGHYGYTF.

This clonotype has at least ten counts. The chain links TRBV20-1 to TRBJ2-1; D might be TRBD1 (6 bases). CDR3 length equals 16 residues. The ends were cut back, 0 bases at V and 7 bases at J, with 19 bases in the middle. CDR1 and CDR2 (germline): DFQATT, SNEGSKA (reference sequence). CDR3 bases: TGCAGTGCTAGAGACTCGGCTAGGGGGTTGGGTAATGAGCAGTTCTTC. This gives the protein CSARDSARGLGNEQFF.

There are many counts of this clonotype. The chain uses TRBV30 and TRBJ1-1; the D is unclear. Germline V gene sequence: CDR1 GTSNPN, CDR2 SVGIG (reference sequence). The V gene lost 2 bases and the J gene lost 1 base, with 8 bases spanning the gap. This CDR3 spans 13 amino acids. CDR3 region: CAWSYSRNTEAFF. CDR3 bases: TGTGCCTGGAGTTACTCCCGGAACACTGAAGCTTTCTTT.

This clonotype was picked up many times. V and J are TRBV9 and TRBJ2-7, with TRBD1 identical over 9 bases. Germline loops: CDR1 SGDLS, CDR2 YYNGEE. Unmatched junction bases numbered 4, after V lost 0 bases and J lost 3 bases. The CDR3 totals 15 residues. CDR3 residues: CASSVGPGQGYEQYF. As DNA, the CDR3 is TGTGCCAGCAGCGTAGGACCGGGACAGGGCTACGAGCAGTACTTC.

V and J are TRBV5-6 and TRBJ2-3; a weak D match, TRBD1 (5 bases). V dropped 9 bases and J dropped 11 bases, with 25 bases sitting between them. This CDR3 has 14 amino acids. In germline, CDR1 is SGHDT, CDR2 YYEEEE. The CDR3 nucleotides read TGTGCCATGGGCCTGGGGCTCGTGTGCTCTGAGCAGTATTTT. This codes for CAMGLGLVCSEQYF.

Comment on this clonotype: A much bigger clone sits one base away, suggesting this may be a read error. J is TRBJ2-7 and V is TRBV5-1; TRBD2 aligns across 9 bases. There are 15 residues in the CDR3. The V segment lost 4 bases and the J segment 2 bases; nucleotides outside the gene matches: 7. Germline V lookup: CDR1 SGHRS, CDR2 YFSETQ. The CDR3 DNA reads TGCGCCAGCAGCGATATTAGCGGGGGCACCTACGAGCAGTACTTC. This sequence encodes CASSDISGGTYEQYF.

CDR3 DNA sequence: TGTGCCTTCAGTTTGGTTGTCGGGACAGGGGCCGAATATAATTCACCCCTCCACTTT. It is translated as CAFSLVVGTGAEYNSPLHF. This chain connects TRBV24-1 to TRBJ1-6; 10 positions agree with TRBD1. J gave up 4 bases and V 12 bases, and 20 bases lay outside the gene matches. The CDR3 extends over 19 amino acids. Germline lookup yields CDR1 KGHDR and CDR2 SFDVKD.

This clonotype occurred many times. The CDR3 DNA is TGCGCCAGCAGCTTCGGCGGGCGCCGCTCCTACAATGAGCAGTTCTTC. It codes for CASSFGGRRSYNEQFF. V and J are TRBV5-1 and TRBJ2-1, with D tentatively TRBD2 (5 bases). Trimming took 2 bases from V and 0 from J, leaving 12 bases between them. Germline-derived CDR1 and CDR2 are SGHRS and YFSETQ. The CDR3 is 16 residues long.

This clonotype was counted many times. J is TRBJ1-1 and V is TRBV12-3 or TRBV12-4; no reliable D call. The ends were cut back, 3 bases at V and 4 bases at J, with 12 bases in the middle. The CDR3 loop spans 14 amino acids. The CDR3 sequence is CASSLGLVGTEAFF. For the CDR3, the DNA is TGTGCCAGCAGTTTGGGGTTAGTAGGCACTGAAGCTTTCTTT.

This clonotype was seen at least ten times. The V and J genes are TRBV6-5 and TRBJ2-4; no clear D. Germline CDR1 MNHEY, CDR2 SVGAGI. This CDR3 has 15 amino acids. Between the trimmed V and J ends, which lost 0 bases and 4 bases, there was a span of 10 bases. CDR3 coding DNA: TGTGCCAGCAGTTACTCGAATAGGGCAAAAAACATTCAGTACTTC. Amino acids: CASSYSNRAKNIQYF.

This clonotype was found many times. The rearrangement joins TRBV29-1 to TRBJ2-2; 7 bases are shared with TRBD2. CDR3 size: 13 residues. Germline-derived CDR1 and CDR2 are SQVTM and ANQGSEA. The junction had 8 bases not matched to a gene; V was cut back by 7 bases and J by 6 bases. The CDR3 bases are TGCAGCGCCGAACGGGGGGACGCCGGGGAGCTGTTTTTT. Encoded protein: CSAERGDAGELFF.

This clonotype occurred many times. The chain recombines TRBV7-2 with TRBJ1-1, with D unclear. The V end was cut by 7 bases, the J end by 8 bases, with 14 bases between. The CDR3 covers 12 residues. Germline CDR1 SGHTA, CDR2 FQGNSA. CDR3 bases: TGTGCCAGCAATGGCTTGAGCCTCGAAGCTTTCTTT. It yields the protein CASNGLSLEAFF.

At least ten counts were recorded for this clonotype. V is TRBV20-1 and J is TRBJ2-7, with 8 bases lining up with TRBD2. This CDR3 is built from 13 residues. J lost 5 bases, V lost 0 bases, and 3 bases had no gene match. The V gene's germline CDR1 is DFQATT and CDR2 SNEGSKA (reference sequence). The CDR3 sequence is CSARDPGGDEQYV. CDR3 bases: TGCAGTGCTAGAGATCCGGGGGGGGACGAGCAGTACGTC.

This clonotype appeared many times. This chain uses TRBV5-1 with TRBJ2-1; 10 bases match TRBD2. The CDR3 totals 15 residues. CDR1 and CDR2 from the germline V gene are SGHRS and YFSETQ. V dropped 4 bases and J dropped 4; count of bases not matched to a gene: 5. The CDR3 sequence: CASSESGGEYNEQFF. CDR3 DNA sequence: TGCGCCAGCAGCGAGAGCGGGGGGGAGTACAATGAGCAGTTCTTC.

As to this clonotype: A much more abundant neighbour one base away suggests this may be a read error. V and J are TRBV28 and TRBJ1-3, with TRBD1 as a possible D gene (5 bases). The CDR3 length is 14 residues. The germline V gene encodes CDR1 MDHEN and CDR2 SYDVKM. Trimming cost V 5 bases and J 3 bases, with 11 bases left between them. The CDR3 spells CASSLGGVGNTIYF. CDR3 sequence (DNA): TGTGCCAGCAGTCTGGGAGGGGTTGGAAACACCATATATTTT.